This is a list of T cell receptor beta chains from one sample in a study of spatial heterogeneity in lung cancer. TCRdb reprocessed the 5' RACE reads via MiXCR and lists one record per CDR3 protein. The repertoire has under 40,000 distinct CDR3 sequences, approximately 5.5% of them found once; the top ten carry less than 30%. Sequences were derived from PBMCs, sampled at surgery. The receptors originated from a female donor with early-stage non-small cell lung cancer. Both conserved end residues are part of each CDR3. The D gene is left open where the match is weak. Some rows mark clone size as missing; the rest say once, few, many or name a class of expanded clone.

V	J	D	size	DNA	CDR3
TRBV12-3/TRBV12-4	TRBJ2-2	TRBD1	many	TGTGCCAGCAGTTGGGGGACAGTCCTCACCGGGGAGCTGTTTTTT	CASSWGTVLTGELFF
TRBV4-1	TRBJ1-6	.	many	TGCGCCAGCAGCCAAGTACAGGGCCAATTCTCCTATAATTCACCCCTCCACTTT	CASSQVQGQFSYNSPLHF
TRBV20-1	TRBJ1-2	TRBD1	few	TGCAGTGCTGAAACAGGGGGCTATGGCTACACCTTC	CSAETGGYGYTF
TRBV5-1	TRBJ2-1	TRBD2	.	TGCGCCAGTCGAACTAGCGGGATCTACAATGAGCAGTTCTTC	CASRTSGIYNEQFF
TRBV20-1	TRBJ2-7	TRBD1	many	TGCAGTGCGGGGGACAGGGCAGTTTTGGCCTACGAGCAGTACTTC	CSAGDRAVLAYEQYF
TRBV9	TRBJ2-7	.	many	TGTGCCAGCAGTGGGAGTGAGACCGTTTTAGGGCAGTACTTC	CASSGSETVLGQYF
TRBV5-1	TRBJ2-7	.	many	TGCGCCAGCAGCTTGGACACTTACGAGCAGTACTTC	CASSLDTYEQYF
TRBV6-2/TRBV6-3	TRBJ2-1	TRBD2	many	TGTGCCAGCAGTTATGGACTAGCGGGGGGTAATGAGCAGTTCTTC	CASSYGLAGGNEQFF
TRBV10-3	TRBJ1-1	.	many	TGTGCCATCAGTGAGTCGACAGAGAACACTGAAGCTTTCTTT	CAISESTENTEAFF
TRBV6-5	TRBJ2-7	.	many	TGTGCCAGCAGTTACCCGGACCGCCTCTACGAGCAGTACTTC	CASSYPDRLYEQYF
TRBV4-3	TRBJ1-2	.	many	TGCGCCAGCAGCCAAGATGTGGGAGAGGATTATGGCTACACCTTC	CASSQDVGEDYGYTF
TRBV10-3	TRBJ2-3	TRBD2	few	TGTGCCATCAGTGGTCTAGCGGGGGTTTCAGATACGCAGTATTTT	CAISGLAGVSDTQYF
TRBV7-8	TRBJ1-3	.	few	TGTGCCAGCAGCCGGACTTTTGACAGGCCCGCTGGAAACACCATATATTTT	CASSRTFDRPAGNTIYF
TRBV20-1	TRBJ2-5	.	many	TGCAGTGCACCCGGAGGGGGGGCGCAGGAGACCCAGTACTTC	CSAPGGGAQETQYF